This TCR beta chain was recorded in a study of cytomegalovirus exposure and HLA in healthy donors. Broader study findings: With high specificity and sensitivity, the classifier reportedly diagnosed cytomegalovirus status.

The PCR had 60 Vbeta and 13 Jbeta primers. Generated by immunoSEQ multiplex PCR, the TCRdb table keeps only in-frame clones and is missing some. This table holds around 94,000 clones, 70% to 85% found once. Comments on this clone: Its antigen is not known.

Sequencing used PBMCs. The origin of this receptor is a man younger than 35 in good health and CMV-seronegative.

For the CDR3, the DNA is TGTGCCAGCAGCTTTTATACAGGGGATCTTACGAGCTACACCTTC. Translating it yields CASSFYTGDLTSYTF. The chain recombines TRBV7-2 with TRBJ1-2, with 7 bases aligning to TRBD1. Germline V gene sequence: CDR1 SGHTA, CDR2 FQGNSA. The V and J ends lost 3 bases and 9 bases, in that order; junction bases with no gene match: 13. The CDR3 consists of 15 residues.